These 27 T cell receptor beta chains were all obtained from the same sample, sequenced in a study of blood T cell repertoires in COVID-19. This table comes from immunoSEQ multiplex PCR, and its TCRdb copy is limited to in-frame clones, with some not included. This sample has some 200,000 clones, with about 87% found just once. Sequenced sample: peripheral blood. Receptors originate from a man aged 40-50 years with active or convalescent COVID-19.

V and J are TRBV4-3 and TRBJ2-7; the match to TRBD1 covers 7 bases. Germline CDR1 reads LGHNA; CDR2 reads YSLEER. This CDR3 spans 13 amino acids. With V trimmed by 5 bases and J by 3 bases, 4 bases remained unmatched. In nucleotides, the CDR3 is TGCGCCAGCAGCGACGGGACAGACTACGAGCAGTACTTC. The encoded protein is CASSDGTDYEQYF.

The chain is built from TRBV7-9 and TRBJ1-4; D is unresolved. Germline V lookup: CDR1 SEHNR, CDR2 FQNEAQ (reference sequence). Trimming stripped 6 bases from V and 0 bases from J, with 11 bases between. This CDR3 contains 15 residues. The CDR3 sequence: CASSPGSATNEKLFF. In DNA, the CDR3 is TGTGCCAGCAGTCCCGGGAGCGCAACTAATGAAAAACTGTTTTTT.

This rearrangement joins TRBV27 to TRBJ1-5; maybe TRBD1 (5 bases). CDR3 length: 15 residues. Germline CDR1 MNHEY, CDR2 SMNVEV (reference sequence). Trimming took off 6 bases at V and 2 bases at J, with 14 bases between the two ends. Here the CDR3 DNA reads TGTGCCAGCAGGTCCCCGGGGGTTGGCAATCAGCCCCAGCATTTT. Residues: CASRSPGVGNQPQHF.

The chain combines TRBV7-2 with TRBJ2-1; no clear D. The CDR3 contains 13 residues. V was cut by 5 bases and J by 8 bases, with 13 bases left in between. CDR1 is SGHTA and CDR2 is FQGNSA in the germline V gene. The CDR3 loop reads CASSVQVPDEQFF. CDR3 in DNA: TGTGCCAGCAGCGTCCAGGTACCAGATGAGCAGTTCTTC.

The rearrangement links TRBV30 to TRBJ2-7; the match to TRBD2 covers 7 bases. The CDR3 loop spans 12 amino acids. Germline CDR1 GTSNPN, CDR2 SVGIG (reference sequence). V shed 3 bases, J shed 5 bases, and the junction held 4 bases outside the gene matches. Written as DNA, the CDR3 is TGTGCCTGGAGAATGGCGGGGGACGAGCAGTACTTC. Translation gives CAWRMAGDEQYF.

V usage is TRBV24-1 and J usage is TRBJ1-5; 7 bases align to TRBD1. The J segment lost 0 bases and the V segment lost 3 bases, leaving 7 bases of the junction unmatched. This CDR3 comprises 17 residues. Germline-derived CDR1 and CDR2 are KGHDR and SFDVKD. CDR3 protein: CATSDLRDSPSNQPQHF. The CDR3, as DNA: TGTGCCACCAGTGATCTTCGGGACAGCCCTAGCAATCAGCCCCAGCATTTT.

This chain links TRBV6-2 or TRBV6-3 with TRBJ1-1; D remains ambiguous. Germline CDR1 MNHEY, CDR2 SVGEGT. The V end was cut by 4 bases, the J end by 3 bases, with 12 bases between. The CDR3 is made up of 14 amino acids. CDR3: CASSSRRVDTEAFF. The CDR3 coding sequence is TGTGCCAGCAGTTCTAGGAGGGTAGACACTGAAGCTTTCTTT.

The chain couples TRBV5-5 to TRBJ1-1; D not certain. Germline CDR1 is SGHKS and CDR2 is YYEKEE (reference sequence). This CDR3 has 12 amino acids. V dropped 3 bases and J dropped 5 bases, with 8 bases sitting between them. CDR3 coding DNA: TGTGCCAGCAGCTCCCTAAGTACTGAAGCTTTCTTT. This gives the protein CASSSLSTEAFF.

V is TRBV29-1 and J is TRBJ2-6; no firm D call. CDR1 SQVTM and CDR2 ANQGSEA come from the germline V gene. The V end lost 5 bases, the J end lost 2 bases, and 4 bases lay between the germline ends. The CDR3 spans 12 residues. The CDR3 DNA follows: TGCAGCGTTCAAACTGGGGCCAACGTCCTGACTTTC. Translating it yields CSVQTGANVLTF.

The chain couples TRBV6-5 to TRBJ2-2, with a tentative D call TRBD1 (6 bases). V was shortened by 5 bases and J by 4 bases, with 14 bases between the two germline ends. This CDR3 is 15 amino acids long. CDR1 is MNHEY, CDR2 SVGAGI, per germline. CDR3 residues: CASSPGTPSTGELFF. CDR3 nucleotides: TGTGCCAGCAGTCCAGGGACACCATCCACCGGGGAGCTGTTTTTT.

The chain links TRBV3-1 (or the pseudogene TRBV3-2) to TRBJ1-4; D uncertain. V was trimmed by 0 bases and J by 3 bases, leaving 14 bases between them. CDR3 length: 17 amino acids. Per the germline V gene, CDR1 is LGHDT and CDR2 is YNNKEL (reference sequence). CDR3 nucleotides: TGTGCCAGCAGCCAAGAGGCCCCGGGCGGGCCTAATGAAAAACTGTTTTTT. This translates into CASSQEAPGGPNEKLFF.

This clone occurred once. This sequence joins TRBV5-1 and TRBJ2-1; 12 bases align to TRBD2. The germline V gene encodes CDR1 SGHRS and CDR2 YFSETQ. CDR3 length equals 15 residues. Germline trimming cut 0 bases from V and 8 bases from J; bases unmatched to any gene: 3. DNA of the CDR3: TGCGCCAGCAGCTTGGCTAGCGGGGGGGAGGATGAGCAGTTCTTC. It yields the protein CASSLASGGEDEQFF.

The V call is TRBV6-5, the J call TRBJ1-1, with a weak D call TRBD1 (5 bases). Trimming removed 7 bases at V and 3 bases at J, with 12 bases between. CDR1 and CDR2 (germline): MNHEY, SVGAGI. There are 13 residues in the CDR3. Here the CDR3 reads CASTTPGDTEAFF. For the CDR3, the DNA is TGTGCCAGCACCACCCCGGGGGACACTGAAGCTTTCTTT.

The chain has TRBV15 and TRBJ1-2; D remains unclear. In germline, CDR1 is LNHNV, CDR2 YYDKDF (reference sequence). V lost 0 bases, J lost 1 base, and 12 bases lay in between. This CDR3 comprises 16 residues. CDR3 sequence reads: CATSRDLGTRNYGYTF. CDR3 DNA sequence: TGTGCCACCAGCAGAGATCTGGGCACCCGTAACTATGGCTACACCTTC.

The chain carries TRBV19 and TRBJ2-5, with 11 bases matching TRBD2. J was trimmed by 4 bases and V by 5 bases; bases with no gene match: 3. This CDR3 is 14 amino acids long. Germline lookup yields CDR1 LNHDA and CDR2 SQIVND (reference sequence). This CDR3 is CASSATSGAETQYF. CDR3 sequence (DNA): TGTGCCAGTAGTGCGACTAGCGGGGCAGAGACCCAGTACTTC.

CDR3: CASSLWEFEQFF. Here the CDR3 DNA reads TGTGCCAGCAGCTTGTGGGAGTTTGAGCAGTTCTTC. V gene TRBV5-6 combines with J gene TRBJ2-1, with D tentatively TRBD2 (5 bases). Germline values: CDR1 SGHDT, CDR2 YYEEEE. The CDR3 loop spans 12 amino acids. Between the trimmed V and J ends, which lost 1 base and 9 bases, there was a span of 8 bases.

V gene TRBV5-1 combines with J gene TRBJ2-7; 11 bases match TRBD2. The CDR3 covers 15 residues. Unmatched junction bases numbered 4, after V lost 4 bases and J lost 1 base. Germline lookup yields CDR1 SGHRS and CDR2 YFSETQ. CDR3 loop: CASSPSGGKSYEQYF. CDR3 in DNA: TGCGCCAGCAGCCCTAGCGGGGGGAAGTCCTACGAGCAGTACTTC.

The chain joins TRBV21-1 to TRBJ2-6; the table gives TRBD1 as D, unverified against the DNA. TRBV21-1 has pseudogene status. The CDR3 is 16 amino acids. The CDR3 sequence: CASSKERGSGANVLTF. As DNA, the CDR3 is TGTGCCAGCAGCAAAGAAAGGGGCTCTGGGGCCAACGTCCTGACTTTC.

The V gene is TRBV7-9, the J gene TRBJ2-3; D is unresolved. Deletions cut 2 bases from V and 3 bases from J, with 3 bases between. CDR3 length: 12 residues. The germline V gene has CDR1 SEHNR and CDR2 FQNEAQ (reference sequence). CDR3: CASSLLTDTQYF. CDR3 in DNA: TGTGCCAGCAGCTTACTTACAGATACGCAGTATTTT.

CDR3 in amino acids: CASSAAGAGNTIYF. DNA of the CDR3: TGTGCCAGCAGCGCGGCGGGGGCTGGAAACACCATATATTTT. The chain has TRBV9 and TRBJ1-3, with D perhaps matching TRBD1 (5 bases). The germline gives CDR1 SGDLS, CDR2 YYNGEE. With 3 bases removed from V and 2 bases from J, the gap between germline ends came to 9 bases. The CDR3 covers 14 residues.

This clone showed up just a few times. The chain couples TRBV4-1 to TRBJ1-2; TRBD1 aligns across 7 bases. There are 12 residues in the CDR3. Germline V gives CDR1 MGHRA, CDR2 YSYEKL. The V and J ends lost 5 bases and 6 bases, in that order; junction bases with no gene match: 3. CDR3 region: CASSFDRDGYTF. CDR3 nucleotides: TGCGCCAGCAGCTTTGACAGGGATGGCTACACCTTC.

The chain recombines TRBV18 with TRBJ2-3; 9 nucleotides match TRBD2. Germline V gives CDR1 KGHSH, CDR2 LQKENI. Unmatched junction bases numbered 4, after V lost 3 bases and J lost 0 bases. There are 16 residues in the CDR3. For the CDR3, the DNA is TGTGCCAGCTCACCGTTTAGCGGGGGAAGCACAGATACGCAGTATTTT. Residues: CASSPFSGGSTDTQYF.

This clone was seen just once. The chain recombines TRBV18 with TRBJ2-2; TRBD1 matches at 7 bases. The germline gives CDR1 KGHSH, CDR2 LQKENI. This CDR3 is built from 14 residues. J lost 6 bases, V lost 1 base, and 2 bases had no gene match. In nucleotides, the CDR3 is TGTGCCAGCTCACCACAGGGGGCGTCCGGGGAGCTGTTTTTT. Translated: CASSPQGASGELFF. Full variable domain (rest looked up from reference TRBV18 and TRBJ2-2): NAGVMQNPRHLVRRRGQEARLRCSPMKGHSHVYWYRQLPEEGLKFMVYLQKENIIDESGMPKERFSAEFPKEGPSILRIQQVVRGDSAAYFCASSPQGASGELFFGEGSRLTVL.

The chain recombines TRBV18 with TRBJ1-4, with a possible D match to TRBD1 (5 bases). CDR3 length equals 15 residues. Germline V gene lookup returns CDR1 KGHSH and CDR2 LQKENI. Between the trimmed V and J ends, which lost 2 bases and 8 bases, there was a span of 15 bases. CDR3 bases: TGTGCCAGCTCACCAGCGGGGGAAGGTCAAGAAAAACTGTTTTTT. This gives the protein CASSPAGEGQEKLFF.

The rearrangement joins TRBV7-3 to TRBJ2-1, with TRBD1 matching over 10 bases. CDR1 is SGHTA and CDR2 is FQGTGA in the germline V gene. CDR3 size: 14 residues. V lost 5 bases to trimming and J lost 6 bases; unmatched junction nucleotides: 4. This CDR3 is CASSPGTGANEQFF. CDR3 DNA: TGTGCCAGCAGCCCCGGGACAGGGGCCAATGAGCAGTTCTTC.

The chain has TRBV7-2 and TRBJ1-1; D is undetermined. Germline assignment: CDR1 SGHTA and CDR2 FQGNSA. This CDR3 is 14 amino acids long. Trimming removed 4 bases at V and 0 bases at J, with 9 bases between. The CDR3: CASSSALMNTEAFF. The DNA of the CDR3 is TGTGCCAGCAGCTCCGCACTCATGAACACTGAAGCTTTCTTT.

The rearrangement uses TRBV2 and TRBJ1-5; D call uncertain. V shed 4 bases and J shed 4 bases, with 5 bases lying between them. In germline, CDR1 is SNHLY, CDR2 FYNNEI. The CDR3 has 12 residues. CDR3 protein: CASSAFNQPQHF. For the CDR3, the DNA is TGTGCCAGCAGTGCCTTTAATCAGCCCCAGCATTTT.